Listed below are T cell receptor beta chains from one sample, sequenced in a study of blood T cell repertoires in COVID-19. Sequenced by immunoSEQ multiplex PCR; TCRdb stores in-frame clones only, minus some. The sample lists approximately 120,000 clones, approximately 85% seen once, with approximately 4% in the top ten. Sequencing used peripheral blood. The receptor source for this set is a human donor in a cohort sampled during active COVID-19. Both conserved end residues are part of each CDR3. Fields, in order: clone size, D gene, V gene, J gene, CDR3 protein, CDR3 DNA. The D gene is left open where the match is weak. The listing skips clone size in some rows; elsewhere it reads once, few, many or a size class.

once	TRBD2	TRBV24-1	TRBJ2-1	CATAGFGGLAGGDEQFF	TGTGCCACAGCGGGCTTCGGGGGACTAGCGGGCGGGGATGAGCAGTTCTTC
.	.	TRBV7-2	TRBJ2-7	CASSPLLRVGEQYF	TGTGCCAGCAGCCCACTATTGAGGGTCGGCGAGCAGTACTTC
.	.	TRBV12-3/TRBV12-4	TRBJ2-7	CASSFRVAGEQYF	TGTGCCAGCAGTTTCAGGGTCGCCGGCGAGCAGTACTTC
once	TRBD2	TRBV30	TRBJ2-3	CAWSVGIAGATDTQYF	TGTGCCTGGAGTGTTGGTATAGCGGGAGCAACAGATACGCAGTATTTT
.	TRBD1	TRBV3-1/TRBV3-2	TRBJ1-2	CASSVRTGGWVAGGYTF	TGTGCCAGCAGTGTGAGGACAGGGGGCTGGGTAGCAGGCGGCTACACCTTC
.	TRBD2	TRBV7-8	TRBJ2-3	CASSRASGRTTDTQYF	TGTGCCAGCAGCCGAGCCAGCGGGAGGACCACAGATACGCAGTATTTT
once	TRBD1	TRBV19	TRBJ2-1	CASGWGQGIYNEQFF	TGTGCCAGTGGATGGGGACAGGGGATCTACAATGAGCAGTTCTTC
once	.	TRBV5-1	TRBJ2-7	CASSLGPSVDSYEQYF	TGCGCCAGCAGCTTGGGTCCTAGCGTTGACTCCTACGAGCAGTACTTC
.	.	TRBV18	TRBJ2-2	CASSPSIRAGVGNTGELFF	TGTGCCAGCTCACCCTCAATCCGGGCAGGGGTCGGAAACACCGGGGAGCTGTTTTTT
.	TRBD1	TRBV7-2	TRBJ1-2	CASSARDRRNYGYTF	TGTGCCAGCAGCGCCCGGGACAGGCGCAACTATGGCTACACCTTC
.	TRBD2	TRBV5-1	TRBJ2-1	CASSSGLAAYNEQFF	TGCGCCAGCAGCTCTGGACTAGCGGCTTACAATGAGCAGTTCTTC
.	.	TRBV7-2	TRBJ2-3	CASSLLAGDTQYF	TGTGCCAGCAGCTTACTAGCAGGAGATACGCAGTATTTT
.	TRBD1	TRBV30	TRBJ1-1	CAWKGTGAEAFF	TGTGCCTGGAAAGGGACAGGGGCTGAAGCTTTCTTT
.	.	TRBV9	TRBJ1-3	CASSVEESFGNTIYF	TGTGCCAGCAGCGTAGAGGAGAGCTTTGGAAACACCATATATTTT
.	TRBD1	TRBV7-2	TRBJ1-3	CASSLGGQGTGNTIYF	TGTGCCAGCAGCTTAGGGGGACAGGGGACTGGAAACACCATATATTTT
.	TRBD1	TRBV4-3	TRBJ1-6	CASSQWTGDEGALHF	TGCGCCAGCAGCCAATGGACAGGGGACGAAGGGGCCCTCCACTTT
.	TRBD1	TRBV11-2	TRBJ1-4	CASSQTGGDEKLFF	TGTGCCAGCAGCCAGACAGGGGGTGATGAAAAACTGTTTTTT
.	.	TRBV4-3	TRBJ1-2	CASSQDLEGLYGYTF	TGCGCCAGCAGCCAAGATCTGGAGGGTTTGTATGGCTACACCTTC
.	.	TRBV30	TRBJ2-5	CAWGLSTLQETQYF	TGTGCCTGGGGGCTTTCGACACTCCAAGAGACCCAGTACTTC
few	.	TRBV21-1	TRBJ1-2	CASSKARGIGYTF	TGTGCCAGCAGCAAGGCTCGGGGTATTGGCTACACCTTC
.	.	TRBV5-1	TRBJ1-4	CASSFPGKGEKLFF	TGCGCCAGCAGCTTCCCGGGGAAAGGGGAAAAACTGTTTTTT
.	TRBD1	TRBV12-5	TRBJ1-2	CASGLVPQGADGYTF	TGTGCTAGTGGTTTGGTACCCCAGGGGGCGGATGGCTACACCTTC
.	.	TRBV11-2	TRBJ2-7	CASRGGGSSYEQYF	TGTGCCAGCCGGGGAGGCGGAAGCTCCTACGAGCAGTACTTC
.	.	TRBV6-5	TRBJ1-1	CASRSDYPIAFF	TGTGCCAGCAGATCAGACTATCCAATAGCTTTCTTT
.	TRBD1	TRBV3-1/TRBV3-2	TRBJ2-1	CASGDRGYNEQFF	TGTGCCAGCGGGGACAGAGGTTACAATGAGCAGTTCTTC
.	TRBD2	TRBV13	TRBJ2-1	CASSERLAGVYEQFF	TGTGCCAGCAGCGAACGACTAGCGGGAGTCTATGAGCAGTTCTTC
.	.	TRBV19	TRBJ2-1	CASSIVGKTGEQFF	TGTGCCAGTAGTATAGTCGGGAAGACGGGGGAGCAGTTCTTC
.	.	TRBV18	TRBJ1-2	CASSPEGKNGYTF	TGTGCCAGCTCTCCGGAGGGGAAGAATGGCTACACCTTC
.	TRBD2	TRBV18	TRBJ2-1	CASSQTSGLNNEQFF	TGTGCCAGCTCGCAGACTAGCGGGTTAAACAATGAGCAGTTCTTC
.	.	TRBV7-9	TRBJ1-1	CASSLGSGNTEAFF	TGTGCCAGCAGCCTCGGCTCGGGGAACACTGAAGCTTTCTTT
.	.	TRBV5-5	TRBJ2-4	CASSPARGRVYF	TGTGCCAGCAGCCCCGCGAGAGGCCGCGTGTACTTC
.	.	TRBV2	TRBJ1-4	CASSEREINEKLFF	TGTGCCAGCAGTGAACGGGAAATTAATGAAAAACTGTTTTTT
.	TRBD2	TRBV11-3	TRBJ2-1	CASSLSTSGGGEQFF	TGTGCCAGCAGCTTATCGACTAGCGGGGGCGGTGAGCAGTTCTTC
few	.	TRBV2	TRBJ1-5	CASSERSQQHF	TGTGCCAGCAGTGAAAGGAGTCAGCAGCATTTT
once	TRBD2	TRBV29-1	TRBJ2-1	CSETGGRNEQFF	TGCAGCGAAACGGGCGGGAGAAATGAGCAGTTCTTC
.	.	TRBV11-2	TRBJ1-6	CASSLLSGVGSPLHF	TGTGCCAGCAGCTTACTGTCAGGGGTTGGTTCACCCCTCCACTTT
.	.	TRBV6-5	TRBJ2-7	CASRSLEGGQEQYF	TGTGCCAGCAGGTCTTTAGAGGGGGGGCAAGAGCAGTACTTC
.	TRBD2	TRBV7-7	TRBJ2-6	CASSTGLAGAGANVLTF	TGTGCCAGCAGTACGGGACTAGCGGGAGCTGGGGCCAACGTCCTGACTTTC
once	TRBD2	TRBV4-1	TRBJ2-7	CASSLDTYSGGSAYEQYF	TGCGCCAGCAGCCTAGATACCTATAGCGGGGGGTCCGCCTACGAGCAGTACTTC
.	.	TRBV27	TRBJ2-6	CASSFIRGDSGANVLTF	TGTGCCAGCAGTTTTATTCGGGGTGACTCTGGGGCCAACGTCCTGACTTTC
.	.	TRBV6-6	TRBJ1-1	CASSQGAMNTEAFF	TGTGCCAGCAGCCAAGGGGCCATGAACACTGAAGCTTTCTTT
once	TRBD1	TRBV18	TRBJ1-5	CASSPLAGGEQPQHF	TGTGCCAGCTCACCATTGGCAGGGGGCGAACAGCCCCAGCATTTT
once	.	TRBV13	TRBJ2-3	CASSFLSTDTQYF	TGTGCCAGCAGCTTCCTGAGCACAGATACGCAGTATTTT
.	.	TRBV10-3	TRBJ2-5	CASGWAQETQYF	TGTGCCAGCGGGTGGGCGCAAGAGACCCAGTACTTC
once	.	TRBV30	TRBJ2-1	CAWSLNNPYNEQFF	TGTGCCTGGAGTCTAAATAATCCCTACAATGAGCAGTTCTTC
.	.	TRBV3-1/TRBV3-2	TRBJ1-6	CASSQRSRTLTSPLHF	TGTGCCAGCAGCCAACGATCCCGGACACTTACCTCACCCCTCCACTTT
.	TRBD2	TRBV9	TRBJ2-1	CASSVSGGSNEQFF	TGTGCCAGCAGCGTTTCGGGCGGGAGCAATGAGCAGTTCTTC
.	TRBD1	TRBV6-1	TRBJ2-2	CASSEAGTGSSGELFF	TGTGCCAGCAGTGAAGCAGGGACAGGGTCATCCGGGGAGCTGTTTTTT
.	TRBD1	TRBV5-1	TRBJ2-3	CASSGRGPSTDTQYF	TGCGCCAGCAGCGGCAGGGGGCCTAGCACAGATACGCAGTATTTT
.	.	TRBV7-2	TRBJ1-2	CASSLVSGVGNYGYTF	TGTGCCAGCAGCTTAGTGTCAGGGGTTGGTAACTATGGCTACACCTTC
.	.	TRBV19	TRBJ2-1	CASRPDPGYNEQFF	TGTGCCAGTAGACCAGATCCGGGATACAATGAGCAGTTCTTC
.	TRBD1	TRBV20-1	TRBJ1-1	CSASRGTGRAEAFF	TGCAGTGCTAGTCGTGGGACAGGGAGGGCTGAAGCTTTCTTT
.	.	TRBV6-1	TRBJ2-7	CASSESVWEALYEQYF	TGTGCCAGCAGTGAATCGGTTTGGGAGGCCCTTTACGAGCAGTACTTC
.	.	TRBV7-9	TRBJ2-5	CASSFSGETQYF	TGTGCCAGCAGCTTCTCGGGAGAGACCCAGTACTTC
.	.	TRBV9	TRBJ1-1	CASSVFVNTEAFF	TGTGCCAGCAGCGTTTTCGTGAACACTGAAGCTTTCTTT